This is a list of T cell receptor beta chains from one sample in a study of blood T cell repertoires in COVID-19. Using immunoSEQ multiplex PCR, the repertoire was profiled, and TCRdb retains in-frame clones only, with some absent. This table holds fewer than 250,000 clones, roughly nine tenths found once. The sequenced sample was peripheral blood. All receptors derive from a man aged 25 to 40 with acute or convalescent COVID-19. Both conserved end residues are part of each CDR3. The D gene is left open where the match is weak. Expanded clones are given a class, and other clones once, few, many or no size at all.

>TRBJ1-1|.|.|TRBV9
TGTGCCAGCAGCGCGACAGGACAGCCGAGTGTCACTGAAGCTTTCTTT
CASSATGQPSVTEAFF
>TRBJ1-5|.|.|TRBV28
TGTGCCAGCAGTTTAGGCAGACTAAACACTTATAGCAATCAGCCCCAGCATTTT
CASSLGRLNTYSNQPQHF
>TRBJ1-4|.|.|TRBV4-2
TGTGCCAGCAGCCAAGGAGGAGGGAAAGGGGCTAATGAAAAACTGTTTTTT
CASSQGGGKGANEKLFF
>TRBJ2-3|.|TRBD2|TRBV7-6
TGTGCCAGCAGCTTTACTAGCGGGGGGGCCTCTACGCAGTATTTT
CASSFTSGGASTQYF
>TRBJ1-2|.|TRBD1|TRBV6-5
TGTGCCAGCAGTCCCATAGGGGACAGGGGTCGCTACACCTTC
CASSPIGDRGRYTF
>TRBJ2-1|.|.|TRBV4-1
TGCGCCAGCAGCAACTGGGGGAGGACGTCGAGCTCCTACAATGAGCAGTTCTTC
CASSNWGRTSSSYNEQFF
>TRBJ2-2|.|TRBD2|TRBV7-9
TGTGCCAGCAGCATGAGAGGGACTAGCGTTCCCGGGGAGCTGTTTTTT
CASSMRGTSVPGELFF
>TRBJ2-2|.|.|TRBV15
TGTGCCACCAGCGATCGGTCTAGCCGTTCCTGGGAGCTGTTTTTT
CATSDRSSRSWELFF
>TRBJ1-1|.|.|TRBV14
TGTGCCAGCAGCCGCCAGGGCACTGAAGCTTTCTTT
CASSRQGTEAFF
>TRBJ2-5|once|.|TRBV28
TGTGCCAGCAGTTCACTAGGGGGAGGGAAAGAGACCCAGTACTTC
CASSSLGGGKETQYF
>TRBJ1-2|.|.|TRBV18
TGTGCCAGCTCACCGCAAGGGGTCGGCTACACCTTC
CASSPQGVGYTF
>TRBJ2-7|.|TRBD1|TRBV7-6
TGTGCCAGCAGCCCCGGACAGGGTCGGGAGTACGAGCAGTACTTC
CASSPGQGREYEQYF
>TRBJ1-2|.|TRBD1|TRBV25-1
TGTGCCAGCAGTGAACTGACAGGGAGCCATGGCTACACCTTC
CASSELTGSHGYTF
>TRBJ1-3|.|.|TRBV3-1/TRBV3-2
TGTGCCAGCAGCCAAGCTAGGATTCGAAACACCATATATTTT
CASSQARIRNTIYF
>TRBJ2-7|once|TRBD2|TRBV5-1
TGCGCCAGCAGCTTGGGGGGACTAGCGGGAGGGCCCAACGAGCAGTACTTC
CASSLGGLAGGPNEQYF
>TRBJ1-2|once|TRBD1|TRBV27
TGTGCCAGCAGTTTACGGACAGGGCCGCTCAACTATGGCTACACCTTC
CASSLRTGPLNYGYTF
>TRBJ1-5|.|TRBD1|TRBV18
TGTGCCAGCTCAGGGACAGGGGGCCATCAGCCCCAGCATTTT
CASSGTGGHQPQHF
>TRBJ2-1|.|TRBD2|TRBV10-3
TGTGCCATAGGACTAGCGGGAAACAATGAGCAGTTCTTC
CAIGLAGNNEQFF
>TRBJ1-3|.|.|TRBV25-1
TGTGCCAGCTCCGTTGGTGGTAGGGGAAGAACCTCTGGAAACACCATATATTTT
CASSVGGRGRTSGNTIYF
>TRBJ2-1|few|.|TRBV28
TGTGCCAGCAGTTTCTCCGACAGCCCGAACAGGTTCTTC
CASSFSDSPNRFF
>TRBJ2-3|.|.|TRBV28
TGTGCCAGCAAGGAGGGGTCCTCGGATACGCAGTATTTT
CASKEGSSDTQYF
>TRBJ1-2|.|TRBD1|TRBV27
TGTGCCAGCAGTTTCGACAGGGGCTATGGCTACACCTTC
CASSFDRGYGYTF
>TRBJ1-5|few|.|TRBV21-1
TGTGCCATCGGGGGGACAAATCAGCCCCAGCATTTT
CAIGGTNQPQHF
>TRBJ1-4|.|TRBD1|TRBV7-8
TGTGCCAGCAGCCGAGGACAGGGACTGGAAAAACTGTTTTTT
CASSRGQGLEKLFF
>TRBJ2-6|.|.|TRBV11-3
TGTGCCAGCAGCTTAGGGACTGGTGGGGCCAACGTCCTGACTTTC
CASSLGTGGANVLTF
>TRBJ1-3|.|TRBD1|TRBV30
TGTGCCTGGTCGACAGGGGAGGGTGGAAACACCATATATTTT
CAWSTGEGGNTIYF
>TRBJ1-5|.|TRBD1|TRBV6-6
TGTGCCAGCAGTTATCCCGAGGGGGCCGGGAATTTT
CASSYPEGAGNF
>TRBJ1-5|.|.|TRBV7-8
TGTGCCAGCAACACCGGCAGGGGAAGAGGGCAGCCCCAGCATTTT
CASNTGRGRGQPQHF
>TRBJ2-5|.|.|TRBV4-1
TGCGCCAGCAGCCAATTCGGGACAACTAAAGAGACCCAGTACTTC
CASSQFGTTKETQYF
>TRBJ1-2|.|TRBD1|TRBV10-3
TGTGCCATCAGTGACCCGGGACAGGGGTATGGCTACACCTTC
CAISDPGQGYGYTF
>TRBJ2-7|once|TRBD1|TRBV19
TGTGCCAGTAGCCCGACGGGGACAGGACATTACGAGCAGTACTTC
CASSPTGTGHYEQYF
>TRBJ2-4|.|.|TRBV28
TGTGCCAGCAGTGCCCCCGTGGGGGCGAACATTCAGTACTTC
CASSAPVGANIQYF
>TRBJ1-1|once|.|TRBV15
TGTGCCACCAGCAGCCAGACAGCAAGCAGGACTTTCTTT
CATSSQTASRTFF
>TRBJ1-4|.|.|TRBV19
TGTGCCAGTAGTATAGATCCGGGTAACCGGGAAAAACTGTTTTTT
CASSIDPGNREKLFF
>TRBJ2-1|.|TRBD2|TRBV19
TGTGCCAGTAGTCCACTCCAGCGGGGATCCTACAATGAGCAGTTCTTC
CASSPLQRGSYNEQFF
>TRBJ2-2|.|TRBD2|TRBV7-2
TGTGCCAGCAGCTTAGGACTAGCGGGGGCCCAAACCGGGGAGCTGTTTTTT
CASSLGLAGAQTGELFF
>TRBJ2-7|few|TRBD2|TRBV5-1
TGCGCCAGCAGCTTGGGGACTAGCGGGAGCGAGCAGTACTTC
CASSLGTSGSEQYF
>TRBJ2-7|.|TRBD2|TRBV6-6
TGTGCCAGCAGACTAGCGGGAGCGATCCACGAGCAGTACTTC
CASRLAGAIHEQYF
>TRBJ2-3|.|TRBD1|TRBV9
TGTGCCAGCAGCGTAGGACAGGGGATAGGCACAGATACGCAGTATTTT
CASSVGQGIGTDTQYF
>TRBJ1-1|.|.|TRBV6-5
TGTGCCAGCCGTCCGAGGCGAGGGAACACTGAAGCTTTCTTT
CASRPRRGNTEAFF
>TRBJ2-5|.|TRBD2|TRBV18
TGTGCCAGCTCGCTGGGACTACAGGAGACCCAGTACTTC
CASSLGLQETQYF
>TRBJ1-6|.|.|TRBV30
TGTGCCTGGAGTGTACTTCGGGTGAAGAATTCACCCCTCCACTTT
CAWSVLRVKNSPLHF
>TRBJ2-1|once|.|TRBV11-2
TGTGCCAGCAGCTTATTCAGCGGGTTGTACAATGAGCAGTTCTTC
CASSLFSGLYNEQFF
>TRBJ2-7|.|.|TRBV15
TGTGCCACCTCCCAAGGCAGTACAGTAACATACGAGCAGTACTTC
CATSQGSTVTYEQYF
>TRBJ1-6|.|.|TRBV19
TGTGCCAGTAGTATCCGGGCCAGGGGTTCACCCCTCCACTTT
CASSIRARGSPLHF
>TRBJ1-1|.|TRBD1|TRBV7-9
TGTGCCAGCAGCCCTTGGACAGGGACGGCTGAAGCTTTCTTT
CASSPWTGTAEAFF
>TRBJ1-1|.|TRBD1|TRBV9
TGTGCCAGCAGCCCATGGACAGGGGAAGCTTTCTTT
CASSPWTGEAFF